The sample holds a few counts of the clone carrying this T cell receptor beta chain. Its antigen is not identified. The data were taken from a study of cytomegalovirus exposure and HLA in healthy donors. Findings of the study overall: Published work reported that the classifier diagnosed cytomegalovirus status with high specificity and sensitivity.

Germline V gene lookup returns CDR1 SGHKS and CDR2 YYEKEE (reference sequence). CDR3 length: 15 residues. After removal of 5 bases from V and 5 bases from J, the junction contained 6 bases not matched to a gene. The PCR had 60 Vbeta and 13 Jbeta primers. The table came from immunoSEQ multiplex PCR; TCRdb's copy has only in-frame clones and leaves some out. The sample consists of 200,000 to 250,000 clones, almost 70% of them appearing once. The chain links TRBV5-5 to TRBJ2-5, with 13 bases aligning to TRBD2. Sequencing was done on a sample of PBMCs. The sequence was obtained from a man aged 35 to 55 in good health and CMV-seropositive. The chain's CDR3 is CASSSGTSGEETQYF. CDR3 bases: TGTGCCAGCAGTTCCGGGACTAGCGGGGAGGAGACCCAGTACTTC.